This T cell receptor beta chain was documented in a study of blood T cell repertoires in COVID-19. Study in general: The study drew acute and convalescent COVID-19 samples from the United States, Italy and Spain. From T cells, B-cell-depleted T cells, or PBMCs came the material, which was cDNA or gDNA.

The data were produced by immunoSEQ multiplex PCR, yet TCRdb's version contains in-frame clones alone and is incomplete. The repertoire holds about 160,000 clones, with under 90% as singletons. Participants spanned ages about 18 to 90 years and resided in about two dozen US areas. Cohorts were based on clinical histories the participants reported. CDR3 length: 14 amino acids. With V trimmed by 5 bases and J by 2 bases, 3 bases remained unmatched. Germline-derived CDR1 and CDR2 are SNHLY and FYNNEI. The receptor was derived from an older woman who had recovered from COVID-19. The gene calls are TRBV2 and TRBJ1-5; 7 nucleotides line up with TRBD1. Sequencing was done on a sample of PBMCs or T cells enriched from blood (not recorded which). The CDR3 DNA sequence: TGTGCCAGCAGTATAGGACAGGGCAATCAGCCCCAGCATTTT. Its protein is CASSIGQGNQPQHF.